One sample yielded the 8 T cell receptor beta chains listed below, sequenced in a study of T cell clonotyping in hematopoietic cell transplantation. Some clones are missing from TCRdb's copy, which holds only in-frame ones; the method was immunoSEQ multiplex PCR. The sample contains around 4,800 clones, roughly 20% of which appear only once. The source was PBMCs, collected 180 days after allogeneic stem cell transplant. These receptors were taken from a male patient in his late teens or twenties who had an allogeneic stem cell transplant, so the T cells may come from the graft donor. Some clones in this sample may be carry-over from other donors' samples.

The chain has TRBV6-5 and TRBJ1-1; no clear D gene. Looked up from germline, CDR1 is MNHEY and CDR2 is SVGAGI. V was clipped by 4 bases and J by 6 bases, with 12 bases between them. This CDR3 has 13 residues. The CDR3 DNA reads TGTGCCAGCAGTTCCGAGAACTATGCTGAAGCTTTCTTT. Amino acid sequence: CASSSENYAEAFF.

By sample share, this clone is medium-sized (0.01 to 0.1%). The chain joins TRBV5-6 to TRBJ2-6, with TRBD1 matching 7 bases. The CDR3 covers 19 residues. The germline gives CDR1 SGHDT, CDR2 YYEEEE. The V segment lost 4 bases and the J segment 0 bases; nucleotides outside the gene matches: 13. CDR3 sequence reads: CASSEVGDSFSSGANVLTF. CDR3 DNA sequence: TGTGCCAGCAGCGAAGTAGGGGACAGCTTCAGCTCTGGGGCCAACGTCCTGACTTTC.

The sample holds a few counts of this clone. The chain carries TRBV5-1 and TRBJ1-4; D might be TRBD1 (5 bases). The V and J ends lost 0 bases and 8 bases respectively, with 8 bases between them. Looked up from germline, CDR1 is SGHRS and CDR2 is YFSETQ. The CDR3 spans 13 residues. CDR3 protein: CASSLGGVEKLFF. CDR3 nucleotides: TGCGCCAGCAGCTTGGGGGGGGTAGAAAAACTGTTTTTT.

Only a few counts were recorded for this clone. This rearrangement joins TRBV28 to TRBJ2-7; 10 positions match TRBD2. From germline, CDR1 is MDHEN and CDR2 SYDVKM. The CDR3 has 17 amino acids. With V trimmed by 2 bases and J by 4 bases, 11 bases remained unmatched. CDR3 in amino acids: CASSLRGLAGAWYEQYF. The CDR3, as DNA: TGTGCCAGCAGTTTACGGGGGCTAGCGGGAGCATGGTACGAGCAGTACTTC.

This chain joins TRBV30 and TRBJ2-7, with 10 bases fitting TRBD1. Germline-derived CDR1 and CDR2 are GTSNPN and SVGIG (reference sequence). The CDR3 sequence is 15 residues long. V dropped 0 bases and J dropped 4; count of bases not matched to a gene: 6. The CDR3 here is CAWSVFGTGEYEQYF. The CDR3 DNA follows: TGTGCCTGGAGTGTATTTGGGACAGGGGAGTACGAGCAGTACTTC.

This clone was detected a few times. The chain has TRBV6-5 and TRBJ2-7; TRBD1 aligns across 9 bases. Germline V lookup: CDR1 MNHEY, CDR2 SVGAGI. After removal of 5 bases from V and 0 bases from J, the junction contained 5 bases not matched to a gene. The CDR3 loop spans 15 amino acids. CDR3: CASSGPGQGSYEQYF. The CDR3 DNA reads as TGTGCCAGCAGTGGACCGGGACAGGGCTCCTACGAGCAGTACTTC.

This clone showed up just a few times. The chain joins TRBV30 to TRBJ2-2, with 7 bases aligning to TRBD1. V shed 0 bases, J shed 6 bases, and the junction held 1 base outside the gene matches. The germline V gene has CDR1 GTSNPN and CDR2 SVGIG (reference sequence). The length of the CDR3 is 13 residues. The CDR3 reads CAWSVQGSGELFF. The CDR3 coding sequence is TGTGCCTGGAGTGTACAGGGGTCCGGGGAGCTGTTTTTT.

The V and J genes are TRBV30 and TRBJ2-1; the D is unclear. The V gene's germline CDR1 is GTSNPN and CDR2 SVGIG (reference sequence). The V and J ends lost 0 bases and 9 bases respectively, with 12 bases between them. The CDR3 is 13 residues long. Here the CDR3 DNA reads TGTGCCTGGAGTGTTTTAAGTAACGGTGAGCAGTTCTTC. Protein sequence: CAWSVLSNGEQFF.